The 21 T cell receptor beta chains below all came from one sample that was sequenced in a study of T cell repertoires in cytomegalovirus infection. TCRdb re-derived calls from the reads in MiXCR, one entry per CDR3 protein. The sample shows 150,000 to 200,000 distinct CDR3 sequences, under 25% of them seen only once. Sequenced sample: PBMCs. The receptors come from a human donor in good health (CMV status not recorded). Some clones in this sample may be carry-over from other donors' samples.

Many counts were recorded for this clonotype. This chain joins TRBV14 and TRBJ1-3, with no clear D. V was trimmed by 1 base and J by 0 bases, leaving 10 bases between them. Germline-derived CDR1 and CDR2 are SGHDN and FVKESK. The CDR3 contains 16 residues. CDR3: CASSQVAPPSGNTIYF. In nucleotides, the CDR3 is TGTGCCAGCAGCCAAGTGGCCCCTCCCTCTGGAAACACCATATATTTT.

This rearrangement joins TRBV20-1 to TRBJ1-3; maybe TRBD1 (6 bases). The germline gives CDR1 DFQATT, CDR2 SNEGSKA (reference sequence). V dropped 6 bases and J dropped 0 bases, with 9 bases sitting between them. There are 13 residues in the CDR3. CDR3 residues: CSAPGDSGNTIYF. Written as DNA, the CDR3 is TGCAGTGCCCCAGGGGACTCTGGAAACACCATATATTTT.

This clonotype was found many times. The rearrangement uses TRBV7-2 and TRBJ2-3; no clear D. The V gene lost 5 bases and the J gene lost 6 bases, with 15 bases spanning the gap. The germline V gene encodes CDR1 SGHTA and CDR2 FQGNSA. The CDR3 sequence is 14 residues long. The CDR3 DNA sequence: TGTGCCAGCAGCCCACAGACCTTAGGCGATACGCAGTATTTT. Protein sequence: CASSPQTLGDTQYF.

On this clonotype itself: A clone one base away is much larger, so this may be a read error. The rearrangement uses TRBV6-6 and TRBJ2-7, with D perhaps being TRBD1 or TRBD2 (6 bases each). Trimming left V 2 bases short and J 3 bases short, with 26 bases between. The V gene's germline CDR1 is MNHNY and CDR2 SVGAGI (reference sequence). The CDR3 spans 19 residues. The CDR3 reads CASSYVFGRGTGQNYEQYF. The CDR3 DNA sequence: TGTGCCAGCAGTTACGTCTTCGGGCGGGGCACCGGACAGAACTACGAGCAGTACTTC.

In this sample, this clonotype turned up many times. The chain couples TRBV12-3 or TRBV12-4 to TRBJ2-7; the D is unclear. The CDR3 sequence is 12 residues long. V was shortened by 5 bases and J by 4 bases, with 9 bases between the two germline ends. The CDR3 spells CASSRSGYEQYF. The CDR3 coding sequence is TGTGCCAGCAGTCGGTCCGGGTACGAGCAGTACTTC.

This rearrangement joins TRBV7-6 to TRBJ2-4; 10 positions agree with TRBD1. V dropped 2 bases and J dropped 1; count of bases not matched to a gene: 5. CDR3 length: 17 amino acids. The germline CDR1 and CDR2 sequences are SGHVS and FNYEAQ. CDR3 bases: TGTGCCAGCAGCTTACCACGGACAGGGGGTGCCAAAAACATTCAGTACTTC. It yields the protein CASSLPRTGGAKNIQYF.

The chain recombines TRBV30 with TRBJ1-2; D not resolved. The CDR3 totals 12 residues. The germline V and J ends were trimmed by 2 bases and 0 bases, with 4 bases remaining between them. Germline V lookup: CDR1 GTSNPN, CDR2 SVGIG (reference sequence). CDR3 amino acids: CAWSNANYGYTF. CDR3 nucleotides: TGTGCCTGGAGTAATGCTAACTATGGCTACACCTTC.

This chain connects TRBV7-2 to TRBJ2-1, with 8 nucleotides matching TRBD2. V was clipped by 1 base and J by 6 bases; unmatched bases: 8. Germline-derived CDR1 and CDR2 are SGHTA and FQGNSA. The CDR3 covers 16 residues. For the CDR3, the DNA is TGTGCCAGCAGCTTAGGGACTAGCTCCCAGGTCAATGAGCAGTTCTTC. This gives the protein CASSLGTSSQVNEQFF.

This clonotype was observed a handful of times. The chain has TRBV14 and TRBJ2-2; 8 bases map to TRBD2. V shed 3 bases, J shed 4 bases, and the junction held 7 bases outside the gene matches. The CDR3 has 16 amino acids. CDR1 and CDR2 from the germline V gene are SGHDN and FVKESK. The CDR3 DNA reads as TGTGCCAGCAGCCAGTCGGGGGGGCATTCCACCGGGGAGCTGTTTTTT. Translation gives CASSQSGGHSTGELFF.

This clonotype was found many times. The rearrangement uses TRBV7-9 and TRBJ1-1; TRBD1 matches at 9 bases. CDR1 and CDR2 (germline): SEHNR, FQNEAQ (reference sequence). Losses at the gene ends were 5 bases for V and 4 bases for J; bases not matched to a gene: 8. The length of the CDR3 is 15 residues. CDR3 DNA: TGTGCCAGCAGCCAAAGTGCACAGGGGGCCACTGAAGCTTTCTTT. Amino acids: CASSQSAQGATEAFF.

V gene TRBV19 combines with J gene TRBJ2-1, with 10 bases aligning to TRBD2. V shed 5 bases, J shed 5 bases, and the junction held 6 bases outside the gene matches. Germline lookup yields CDR1 LNHDA and CDR2 SQIVND (reference sequence). CDR3 length: 15 residues. CDR3 in DNA: TGTGCCAGTAGTGCTGGGACTAGCGCCAACAATGAGCAGTTCTTC. Residues: CASSAGTSANNEQFF.

This clonotype was seen ten or more times. V and J are TRBV7-2 and TRBJ1-1; weak D call: TRBD1 (5 bases). Germline V gene lookup returns CDR1 SGHTA and CDR2 FQGNSA. Between the trimmed V and J ends, which lost 2 bases and 7 bases, there was a span of 11 bases. The length of the CDR3 is 13 residues. CDR3 nucleotide sequence: TGTGCCAGCAGCTTATCGGCAGGGCGTGAAGCTTTCTTT. It yields the protein CASSLSAGREAFF.

Concerning this clonotype itself: A clone one base away is much larger, so this may be a read error. The CDR3 nucleotides are TGCGCCAGCAAGTCTAACGGTGAGCGTCCGAACACTGAAGCTTTCTTT. Its translation is CASKSNGERPNTEAFF. The chain joins TRBV4-1 to TRBJ1-1; D remains unclear. The V and J ends lost 7 bases and 1 base respectively, with 19 bases between them. Germline V lookup: CDR1 MGHRA, CDR2 YSYEKL. The CDR3 has 16 amino acids.

This clonotype was counted only a few times. The chain employs TRBV19 and TRBJ2-1, with D tentatively TRBD1 (5 bases). The CDR3 consists of 12 residues. Per germline, CDR1 LNHDA and CDR2 SQIVND (reference sequence). V lost 5 bases and J 12 bases, leaving 14 bases between the germline ends. The CDR3 loop reads CASSDSFQGQFF. CDR3 sequence (DNA): TGTGCCAGTAGTGATTCATTCCAGGGGCAGTTCTTC.

The table lists this clonotype with many counts. The chain employs TRBV7-8 and TRBJ1-2, with D perhaps matching TRBD1 (6 bases). Germline-derived CDR1 and CDR2 are SGHVS and FQNEAQ. The germline V and J ends were trimmed by 4 bases and 6 bases, with 9 bases remaining between them. The CDR3 is 12 amino acids. In DNA, the CDR3 is TGTGCCAGCAGCTCGCACAGGGATGGCTACACCTTC. Amino acids: CASSSHRDGYTF.

The DNA for the CDR3 is TGTGCCAGCAGTTCAATGGCCCTTGGCAGGGGGTATAACGAGCAGTACTTC. It codes for CASSSMALGRGYNEQYF. The chain links TRBV28 to TRBJ2-7; 7 nucleotides agree with TRBD1. Germline assignment: CDR1 MDHEN and CDR2 SYDVKM. Germline trimming cut 4 bases from V and 5 bases from J; bases unmatched to any gene: 17. The length of the CDR3 is 17 residues. The full variable domain, with the rest looked up from reference TRBV28 and TRBJ2-7, is DVKVTQSSRYLVKRTGEKVFLECVQDMDHENMFWYRQDPGLGLRLIYFSYDVKMKEKGDIPEGYSVSREKKERFSLILESASTNQTSMYLCASSSMALGRGYNEQYFGPGTRLTVT.

In this sample, this clonotype turned up a few times. This rearrangement joins TRBV25-1 to TRBJ2-5; 7 bases are a match to TRBD2. The V gene's germline CDR1 is MGHDK and CDR2 SYGVNS. The CDR3 spans 14 residues. V was pared by 4 bases and J by 6 bases, with 8 bases of the junction left unmatched. The CDR3 DNA follows: TGTGCCAGCAGTGGGGCGGGAGTGTGGAAGACCCAGTACTTC. Translated: CASSGAGVWKTQYF. Full variable domain (remainder filled in from reference TRBV25-1 and TRBJ2-5): EADIYQTPRYLVIGTGKKITLECSQTMGHDKMYWYQQDPGMELHLIHYSYGVNSTEKGDLSSESTVSRIRTEHFPLTLESARPSHTSQYLCASSGAGVWKTQYFGPGTRLLVL.

This clonotype was picked up many times. CDR3 protein: CASSLETGDVSPLHF. As DNA, the CDR3 is TGTGCCAGCAGCTTAGAAACAGGGGATGTGTCACCCCTCCACTTT. The J gene is TRBJ1-6, the V gene TRBV11-2; 7 positions agree with TRBD1. Germline values: CDR1 SGHAT, CDR2 FQNNGV. The CDR3 loop spans 15 amino acids. V lost 0 bases to trimming and J lost 10 bases; unmatched junction nucleotides: 6.

This clonotype was observed a few times. V usage is TRBV7-4 and J usage is TRBJ2-5, with D possibly called TRBD1 or TRBD2 (5 bases each). V lost 5 bases, J lost 1 base, and 11 bases lay in between. The CDR3 totals 14 residues. Germline CDR1 reads SGHVT; CDR2 reads SQSDAQ. The CDR3 nucleotides read TGTGCCAGCAGCCAGGGACGGGCCCAAGAGACCCAGTACTTC. This translates into CASSQGRAQETQYF. The variable domain in full, with the rest retrieved from reference TRBV7-4 and TRBJ2-5, is GAGVSQSPRYKVAKRGRDVALRCDSISGHVTLYWYRQTLGQGSEVLTYSQSDAQRDKSGRPSGRFSAERPERSVSTLKIQRTEQGDSAVYLCASSQGRAQETQYFGPGTRLLVL.

About this clonotype: The CDR3 end shows no conserved phenylalanine or tryptophan, and so a read error is likely. V usage is TRBV28 and J usage is TRBJ2-3; tentatively, D is TRBD2 (6 bases). CDR3 length equals 16 residues. Germline V gene lookup returns CDR1 MDHEN and CDR2 SYDVKM. V was trimmed by 5 bases and J by 1 base, leaving 16 bases between them. The DNA of the CDR3 is TGTGCCAGCAGTCGACTCACTAGCATCGGCACAGATACGCAGTATCTT. Protein product: CASSRLTSIGTDTQYL.

This chain uses TRBV12-3 or TRBV12-4 with TRBJ1-5; D is unresolved. CDR3 length equals 14 residues. Trimming pared 5 bases from V and 4 bases from J, leaving 12 bases between. For the CDR3, the DNA is TGTGCCAGCAGTCGCCAGGACTTAAATCAGCCCCAGCATTTT. Translating it yields CASSRQDLNQPQHF.